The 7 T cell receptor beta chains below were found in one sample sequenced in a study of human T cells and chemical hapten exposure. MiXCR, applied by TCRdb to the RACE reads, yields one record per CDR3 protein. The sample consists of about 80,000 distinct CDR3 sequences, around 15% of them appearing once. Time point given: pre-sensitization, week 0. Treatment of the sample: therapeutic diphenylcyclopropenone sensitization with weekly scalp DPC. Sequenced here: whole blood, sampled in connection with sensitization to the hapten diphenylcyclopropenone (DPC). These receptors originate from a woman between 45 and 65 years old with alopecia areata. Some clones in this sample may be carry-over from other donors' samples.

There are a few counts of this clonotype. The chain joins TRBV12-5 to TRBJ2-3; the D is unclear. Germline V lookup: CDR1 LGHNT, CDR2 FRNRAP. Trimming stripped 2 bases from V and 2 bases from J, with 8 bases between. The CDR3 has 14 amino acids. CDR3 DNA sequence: TGTGCTAGTGGTTTGCCCCCCGTCACAGATACGCAGTATTTT. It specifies CASGLPPVTDTQYF.

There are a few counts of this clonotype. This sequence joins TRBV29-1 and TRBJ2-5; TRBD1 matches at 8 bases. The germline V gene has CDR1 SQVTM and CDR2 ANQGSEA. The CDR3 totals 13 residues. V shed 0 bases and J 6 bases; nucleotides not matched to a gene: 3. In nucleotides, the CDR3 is TGCAGCGTTGAAGACAGGGGGCGGAAGACCCAGTACTTC. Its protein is CSVEDRGRKTQYF.

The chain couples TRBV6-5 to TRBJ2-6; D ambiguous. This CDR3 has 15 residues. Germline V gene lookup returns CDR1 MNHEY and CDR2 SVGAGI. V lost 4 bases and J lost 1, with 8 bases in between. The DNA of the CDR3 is TGTGCCAGCAGTTTAGTGTTTTCTGGGGCCAACGTCCTGACTTTC. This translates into CASSLVFSGANVLTF.

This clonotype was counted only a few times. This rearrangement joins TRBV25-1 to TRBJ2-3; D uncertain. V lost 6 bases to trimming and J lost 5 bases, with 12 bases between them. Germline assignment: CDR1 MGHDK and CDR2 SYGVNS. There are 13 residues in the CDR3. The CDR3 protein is CASSKALGDTQYF. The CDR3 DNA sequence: TGTGCCAGCAGCAAAGCGCTGGGAGATACGCAGTATTTT.

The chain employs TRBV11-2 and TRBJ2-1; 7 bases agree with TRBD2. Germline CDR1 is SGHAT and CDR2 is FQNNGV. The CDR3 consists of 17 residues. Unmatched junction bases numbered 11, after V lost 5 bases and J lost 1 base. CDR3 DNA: TGTGCCAGCAGCCCCCCCCCGGGGGGAGGGTCCTACAATGAGCAGTTCTTC. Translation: CASSPPPGGGSYNEQFF.

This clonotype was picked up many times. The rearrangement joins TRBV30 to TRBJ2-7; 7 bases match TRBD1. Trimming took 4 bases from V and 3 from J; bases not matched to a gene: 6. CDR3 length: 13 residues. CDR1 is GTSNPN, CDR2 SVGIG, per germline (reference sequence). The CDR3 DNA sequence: TGTGCCTGGACGTCAGGGGGATACTACGAGCAGTACTTC. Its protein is CAWTSGGYYEQYF.

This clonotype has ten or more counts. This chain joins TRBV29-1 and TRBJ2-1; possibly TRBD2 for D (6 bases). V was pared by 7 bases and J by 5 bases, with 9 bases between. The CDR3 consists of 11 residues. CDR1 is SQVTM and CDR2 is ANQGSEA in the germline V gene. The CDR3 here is CSAVADNEQFF. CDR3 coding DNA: TGCAGCGCCGTAGCGGACAATGAGCAGTTCTTC.